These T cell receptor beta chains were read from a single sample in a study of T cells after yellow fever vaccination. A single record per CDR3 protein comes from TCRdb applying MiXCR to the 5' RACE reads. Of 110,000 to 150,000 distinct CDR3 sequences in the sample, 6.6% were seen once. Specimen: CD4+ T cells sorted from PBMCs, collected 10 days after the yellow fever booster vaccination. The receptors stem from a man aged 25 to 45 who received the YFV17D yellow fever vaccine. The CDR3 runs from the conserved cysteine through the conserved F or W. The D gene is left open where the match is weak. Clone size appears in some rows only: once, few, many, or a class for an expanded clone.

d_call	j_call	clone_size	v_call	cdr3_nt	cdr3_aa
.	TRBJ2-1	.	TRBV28	TGTGCCAGCAGTCCGGGACTGAAATTTCACAATGAGCAGTTCTTC	CASSPGLKFHNEQFF
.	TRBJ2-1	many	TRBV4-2	TGTGCCAGCAGCTCGTTGGGGGAGCCCCACAATGAGCAGTTCTTC	CASSSLGEPHNEQFF
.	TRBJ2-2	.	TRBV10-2	TGCGCCAGCAGTGAAGCCGCAACCGGGGAGCTGTTTTTT	CASSEAATGELFF
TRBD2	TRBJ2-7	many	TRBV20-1	TGCAGTGCGGTCATGAGCGGGAGAGGTGGCGAGCAGTACTTC	CSAVMSGRGGEQYF
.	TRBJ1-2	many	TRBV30	TGTGCCTGGAGCACGGCTATCTATGGCTACACCTTC	CAWSTAIYGYTF
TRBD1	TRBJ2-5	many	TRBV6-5	TGTGCCAGCAGTTACTCCTGGCCGGGACAGGGGTATTCCCAGTACTTC	CASSYSWPGQGYSQYF
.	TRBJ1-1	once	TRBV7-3	TGTGCCAGCAGCTTGGGCGGATCCCCAAACACTGAAGCTTTCTTT	CASSLGGSPNTEAFF
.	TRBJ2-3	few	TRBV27	TGTGCCAGCAGTTTTAGCCCCCCGGGGATTAACACAGATACGCAGTATTTT	CASSFSPPGINTDTQYF
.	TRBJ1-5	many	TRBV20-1	TGCAGTGCTCAAAAAGACGGTAATCAGCCCCAGCATTTT	CSAQKDGNQPQHF
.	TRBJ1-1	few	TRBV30	TGTGCCTGGGGGAGGCGGGGGGTCATGAACACTGAAGCTTTCTTT	CAWGRRGVMNTEAFF
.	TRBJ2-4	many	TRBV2	TGTGCCAGCACACAACTGGGGAGTGGTGGAAACATTCAGTACTTC	CASTQLGSGGNIQYF
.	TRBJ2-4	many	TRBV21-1	TGTGCCAGCAGCCCCAGACGGGGGGCCCTAGCCAAAAACATTCAGTACTTC	CASSPRRGALAKNIQYF
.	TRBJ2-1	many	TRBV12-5	TGTGCTAGTGGTTCGCAGGGCTACAATGAGCAGTTCTTC	CASGSQGYNEQFF
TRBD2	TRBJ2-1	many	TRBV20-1	TGCAGTGCTAGGCTCGCGGGAGGGTTTGGGAATGAGCAGTTCTTC	CSARLAGGFGNEQFF
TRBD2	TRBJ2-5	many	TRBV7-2	TGTGCCAGCAGCCCTTCTCGACTAGCGGGAAGGGAGACCCAGTACTTC	CASSPSRLAGRETQYF
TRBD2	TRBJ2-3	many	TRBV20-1	TGCAGTGCTAGACTAGCGGGAGAAAGCACAGATACGCAGTATTTT	CSARLAGESTDTQYF
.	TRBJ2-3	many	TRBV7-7	TGTGCCAGCAGCTTAGACGGGGGAAGCACAGATACGCAGTATTTT	CASSLDGGSTDTQYF
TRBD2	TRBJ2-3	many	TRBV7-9	TGTGCCAGCAGCGCAACAGCGGGAGGTGTTACGCAGTATTTT	CASSATAGGVTQYF